This TCR beta chain comes out of a study of metastatic and nonmetastatic thyroid tumors. The wider study: Thyroid patients, malignant and benign, had repertoires compared across blood and tumor or nodule tissue.

In this sample, this clone is medium-sized. The antigen is undetermined. Overall study results and limits: Benign nodules were reported to have significantly lower TCR beta diversity than malignant thyroid tumors, in blood and tumor.

In the authors' workflow: A distant-metastasis classifier for papillary thyroid cancer was built using CDR3 differences across clinicopathological groups. TCRdb reprocessed the PCR reads via MiXCR. The V and J calls shown here were made by TCRdb, not taken from the authors' results. The table records around 19,000 clones, about 10% of them present only once. No treatment had been given to any patient before thyroid surgery. Germline loops: CDR1 MRHNA, CDR2 SNTAGT. The CDR3 consists of 13 residues. Trimming removed 5 bases from V and 0 bases from J, with 6 bases in between. This receptor was identified in a female donor with papillary thyroid cancer or a benign thyroid nodule (not recorded which). Some clones in this sample may be carry-over from other donors' samples. J is TRBJ2-3 and V is TRBV6-4; D possibly corresponds to TRBD2 (6 bases). Sequencing used blood. The CDR3 loop reads CASSSGSTDTQYF. DNA of the CDR3: TGTGCCAGCAGTAGCGGGAGCACAGATACGCAGTATTTT.